This passage covers 32 T cell receptor beta chains from one sample sequenced in a study of T cell repertoires in ileal Crohn's disease. Time point meaning: neoterminal ileum biopsy at postoperative endoscopy, about 6 months after surgery. This table comes from immunoSEQ multiplex PCR, and its TCRdb copy is limited to in-frame clones, with some not included. The sample has approximately 10,000 clones; 70% to 80% are singletons. The sequenced sample was ileal tissue. Source of these receptors: an adult with Crohn's disease.

CDR3: CASIQGGRADTQYF. CDR3 nucleotides: TGCGCCAGCATTCAGGGGGGCCGGGCAGATACGCAGTATTTT. The chain is built from TRBV10-2 and TRBJ2-3; the D gene is possibly TRBD1 (7 bases). The V gene lost 7 bases and the J gene lost 4 bases, with 15 bases spanning the gap. The CDR3 has 14 amino acids. The V gene's germline CDR1 is WSHSY and CDR2 SAAADI.

CDR3 sequence reads: CASSQGYASEQFF. The CDR3 nucleotides are TGCGCCAGCAGCCAAGGTTATGCTAGTGAGCAGTTCTTC. The V and J genes are TRBV4-1 and TRBJ2-1, with unresolved D. The CDR3 is 13 amino acids. The V end was cut by 1 base, the J end by 9 bases, with 10 bases between. Germline CDR1 and CDR2: MGHRA and YSYEKL.

The rearrangement links TRBV18 to TRBJ1-2, with D perhaps matching TRBD1 (6 bases). The CDR3 has 16 residues. Germline CDR1 KGHSH, CDR2 LQKENI. Trimming took off 0 bases at V and 1 base at J, with 12 bases between the two ends. The CDR3 coding sequence is TGTGCCAGCTCACCACCCCATGGACAGATTAACTATGGCTACACCTTC. This gives the protein CASSPPHGQINYGYTF.

Remarks on this clone: The sample has other DNA sequences that encode this CDR3 too. This sequence joins TRBV27 and TRBJ1-4; D is undetermined. V was pared by 2 bases and J by 0 bases, with 7 bases between. The CDR3 sequence is 15 residues long. The germline V gene encodes CDR1 MNHEY and CDR2 SMNVEV (reference sequence). CDR3 nucleotides: TGTGCCAGCAGTTTAAGCCCTGCAACTAATGAAAAACTGTTTTTT. Its protein product is CASSLSPATNEKLFF.

V and J are TRBV11-2 and TRBJ2-7, with D possibly matching TRBD1 (7 bases). The CDR3 length is 15 residues. The ends were cut back, 0 bases at V and 1 base at J, with 10 bases in the middle. CDR1 is SGHAT and CDR2 is FQNNGV in the germline V gene. The CDR3 coding sequence is TGTGCCAGCAGCTTAGACAGGGGGGCTTCCTACGAGCAGTACTTC. This sequence encodes CASSLDRGASYEQYF.

The rearrangement joins TRBV5-6 to TRBJ1-3; D gene unclear. This CDR3 is built from 15 residues. Germline CDR1 reads SGHDT; CDR2 reads YYEEEE. V was trimmed by 1 base and J by 0 bases, leaving 8 bases between them. The CDR3 region is CASSLYGSSGNTIYF. In DNA form, the CDR3 reads TGTGCCAGCAGCTTGTATGGCAGCTCTGGAAACACCATATATTTT. Full variable domain (missing parts from reference TRBV5-6 and TRBJ1-3): DAGVTQSPTHLIKTRGQQVTLRCSPKSGHDTVSWYQQALGQGPQFIFQYYEEEERQRGNFPDRFSGHQFPNYSSELNVNALLLGDSALYLCASSLYGSSGNTIYFGEGSWLTVV.

This clone has just one count. This rearrangement joins TRBV27 to TRBJ2-5; D is ambiguous. V was clipped by 6 bases and J by 1 base, with 6 bases between them. CDR3 length: 12 residues. Germline V gene lookup returns CDR1 MNHEY and CDR2 SMNVEV (reference sequence). CDR3 sequence reads: CASRAFQETQYF. The CDR3 bases are TGTGCCAGCAGAGCTTTCCAAGAGACCCAGTACTTC.

This sequence joins TRBV6-6 and TRBJ2-2; no clear D gene. The CDR3 extends over 15 amino acids. Per the germline V gene, CDR1 is MNHNY and CDR2 is SVGAGI (reference sequence). V gave up 8 bases and J gave up 2 bases, with 15 bases separating them. DNA of the CDR3: TGTGCCAGCCTCCCGGATCGCGGAAACACCGGGGAGCTGTTTTTT. Amino acids: CASLPDRGNTGELFF.

The CDR3 region has the DNA TGCGCCAGCAGCTTGGAGCCCCAGGGCGTGAACACTGAAGCTTTCTTT. This gives the protein CASSLEPQGVNTEAFF. The chain recombines TRBV5-1 with TRBJ1-1, with D perhaps matching TRBD1 (5 bases). Deletions cut 0 bases from V and 0 bases from J, with 12 bases between. Looked up from germline, CDR1 is SGHRS and CDR2 is YFSETQ. This CDR3 contains 16 residues.

The genes are TRBV28 and TRBJ2-7; 8 bases map to TRBD1. The CDR3 totals 12 residues. CDR1 MDHEN and CDR2 SYDVKM come from the germline V gene. The trim removed 4 bases at V and 6 bases at J, leaving 2 bases unmatched. The CDR3 DNA is TGTGCCAGCAGTTCAGGGGGCCGCGAGCAGTACTTC. Protein: CASSSGGREQYF.

This clone appeared once. This sequence joins TRBV19 and TRBJ2-2, with D unclear. The CDR3 contains 14 residues. The germline V gene has CDR1 LNHDA and CDR2 SQIVND (reference sequence). The germline V and J ends were trimmed by 5 bases and 6 bases, with 13 bases remaining between them. In DNA, the CDR3 is TGTGCCAGTAGTCTACACGGAGACGCCGGGGAGCTGTTTTTT. It is translated as CASSLHGDAGELFF.

The chain is built from TRBV6-5 and TRBJ2-7; 10 nucleotides line up with TRBD1. Per germline, CDR1 MNHEY and CDR2 SVGAGI. The CDR3 spans 13 residues. V lost 6 bases to trimming and J lost 6 bases; unmatched junction nucleotides: 5. The CDR3 coding sequence is TGTGCCAGCAGGGGACAGGGGACGGGCGAGCAGTACTTC. It encodes CASRGQGTGEQYF.

The chain uses TRBV5-1 and TRBJ2-5; weak D call: TRBD2 (6 bases). The CDR3 covers 16 residues. Trimming removed 8 bases from V and 1 base from J, with 21 bases in between. Germline CDR1 reads SGHRS; CDR2 reads YFSETQ. This chain's CDR3 is CASVKDGGYAQETQYF. The DNA of the CDR3 is TGCGCCAGTGTCAAGGACGGGGGATACGCCCAAGAGACCCAGTACTTC. Full variable domain (remainder filled in from reference TRBV5-1 and TRBJ2-5): KAGVTQTPRYLIKTRGQQVTLSCSPISGHRSVSWYQQTPGQGLQFLFEYFSETQRNKGNFPGRFSGRQFSNSRSEMNVSTLELGDSALYLCASVKDGGYAQETQYFGPGTRLLVL.

The V and J genes are TRBV5-1 and TRBJ1-6, with 9 bases aligning to TRBD1. V lost 0 bases to trimming and J lost 9 bases; unmatched junction nucleotides: 4. CDR3 length: 15 amino acids. Germline-derived CDR1 and CDR2 are SGHRS and YFSETQ. The CDR3 nucleotides read TGCGCCAGCAGCTTGGAACCGGGACAGGGTTCACCCCTCCACTTT. This translates into CASSLEPGQGSPLHF. Based on the CDR3 plus reference TRBV5-1 and TRBJ1-6, the full variable domain is KAGVTQTPRYLIKTRGQQVTLSCSPISGHRSVSWYQQTPGQGLQFLFEYFSETQRNKGNFPGRFSGRQFSNSRSEMNVSTLELGDSALYLCASSLEPGQGSPLHFGNGTRLTVT.

The chain is built from TRBV5-1 and TRBJ1-3; 7 bases align to TRBD1. The ends lost 4 bases at V and 2 bases at J; junction bases unmatched: 6. The V gene's germline CDR1 is SGHRS and CDR2 YFSETQ. The CDR3 length is 15 residues. This chain's CDR3 is CASSVTQGAGNTIYF. CDR3 nucleotides: TGCGCCAGCAGCGTGACTCAGGGGGCTGGAAACACCATATATTTT.

A few counts support this clone. This chain connects TRBV20-1 to TRBJ2-1; TRBD1 might be the D (6 bases). The germline CDR1 and CDR2 sequences are DFQATT and SNEGSKA (reference sequence). The V end was cut by 6 bases, the J end by 15 bases, with 18 bases between. The CDR3 loop spans 11 amino acids. CDR3 sequence: CSAPIDRRVFF. CDR3 nucleotide sequence: TGCAGTGCCCCCATCGACAGGCGGGTGTTCTTC.

CDR3 protein: CASSSPSGTSEQFF. The CDR3 nucleotides read TGTGCCAGCAGCTCTCCTTCCGGGACTTCCGAGCAGTTCTTC. This chain links TRBV5-4 with TRBJ2-1; a weak D match, TRBD2 (6 bases). Germline V CDR1 and CDR2: SGHNT, YYREEE (reference sequence). The CDR3 totals 14 residues. V was shortened by 3 bases and J by 10 bases, with 17 bases between the two germline ends.

This chain connects TRBV7-9 to TRBJ1-2; TRBD1 agrees at 9 bases. The V gene end was trimmed by 5 bases and the J gene end by 5 bases; junction bases not matched to a gene: 9. The CDR3 extends over 15 amino acids. Germline lookup yields CDR1 SEHNR and CDR2 FQNEAQ (reference sequence). DNA of the CDR3: TGTGCCAGCAGCCCCTGGGGACAGGGAGTTTATGGCTACACCTTC. This sequence encodes CASSPWGQGVYGYTF.

The chain employs TRBV27 and TRBJ2-7; 9 positions agree with TRBD1. Germline trimming cut 2 bases from V and 1 base from J; bases unmatched to any gene: 3. Germline-derived CDR1 and CDR2 are MNHEY and SMNVEV (reference sequence). The CDR3 is made up of 15 amino acids. CDR3 in amino acids: CASSLVGTGSYEQYF. The CDR3 DNA is TGTGCCAGCAGTTTAGTAGGGACAGGGTCCTACGAGCAGTACTTC.

This chain connects TRBV27 to TRBJ1-2, with D maybe TRBD1 (5 bases). The CDR3 length is 14 residues. Trimming left V 8 bases short and J 5 bases short, with 18 bases between. From germline, CDR1 is MNHEY and CDR2 SMNVEV (reference sequence). The CDR3 reads CASAVGPESYGYTF. The CDR3 nucleotides are TGTGCCAGCGCGGTGGGGCCTGAAAGTTATGGCTACACCTTC.

V gene TRBV5-1 combines with J gene TRBJ1-3; D unclear. The germline CDR1 and CDR2 sequences are SGHRS and YFSETQ. V lost 1 base to trimming and J lost 2 bases, with 16 bases between them. The CDR3 is made up of 17 amino acids. CDR3: CASSLPQTPGTGNTIYF. For the CDR3, the DNA is TGCGCCAGCAGCTTGCCCCAGACCCCGGGGACTGGAAACACCATATATTTT.

This clone occurred once. For the CDR3, the DNA is TGTGCCACCCGAACGGGCAGGGGTCGATACGAGCAGTACTTC. It specifies CATRTGRGRYEQYF. The chain has TRBV15 and TRBJ2-7, with D maybe TRBD1 (6 bases). V was shortened by 8 bases and J by 4 bases, with 18 bases between the two germline ends. The germline V gene encodes CDR1 LNHNV and CDR2 YYDKDF (reference sequence). The CDR3 consists of 14 residues.

The sample holds a few counts of this clone. The CDR3 sequence: CASSHERGTPNYGYTF. CDR3 in DNA: TGTGCCAGCAGCCATGAGAGGGGGACCCCTAACTATGGCTACACCTTC. The chain has TRBV7-9 and TRBJ1-2; perhaps TRBD1 as D (6 bases). The germline V gene has CDR1 SEHNR and CDR2 FQNEAQ (reference sequence). Trimming cost V 5 bases and J 0 bases, with 16 bases left between them. This CDR3 comprises 16 residues.

As concerns this clone: One end of the junction is discordant with germline, which a read error may explain. The V call is TRBV18, the J call TRBJ2-1; D possibly corresponds to TRBD1 (6 bases). Germline V gene data show CDR1 as KGHSH and CDR2 as LQKENI. The CDR3 consists of 15 residues. The DNA for the CDR3 is TGTGCCAGCTCAGCACCGGACAGTCCCAACAATGAGCAGTTCTTC. Encoded protein: CASSAPDSPNNEQFF.

V gene TRBV5-1 combines with J gene TRBJ1-1, with D unresolved. The germline V and J ends were trimmed by 4 bases and 2 bases, with 12 bases remaining between them. The germline gives CDR1 SGHRS, CDR2 YFSETQ. The CDR3 runs to 14 residues. For the CDR3, the DNA is TGCGCCAGCAGCGAGTCGGTAGATAACACTGAAGCTTTCTTT. This encodes CASSESVDNTEAFF. Looking up the rest from reference TRBV5-1 and TRBJ1-1 gives the full variable domain: KAGVTQTPRYLIKTRGQQVTLSCSPISGHRSVSWYQQTPGQGLQFLFEYFSETQRNKGNFPGRFSGRQFSNSRSEMNVSTLELGDSALYLCASSESVDNTEAFFGQGTRLTVV.

This clone came up a few times. The chain joins TRBV11-3 to TRBJ1-6, with 11 bases identical to TRBD1. V gave up 3 bases and J gave up 7 bases; unmatched junction bases: 2. The CDR3 extends over 15 amino acids. CDR1 and CDR2 from the germline V gene are SGHNT and YENEEA. The CDR3 DNA is TGTGCCAGCAGCTTGGGGACAGGGGGAAATTCACCCCTCCACTTT. The encoded protein is CASSLGTGGNSPLHF.

This clone was found a few times. The chain has TRBV28 and TRBJ1-4; the match to TRBD1 covers 9 bases. The V gene end was trimmed by 6 bases and the J gene end by 8 bases; junction bases not matched to a gene: 10. This CDR3 contains 15 residues. Per the germline V gene, CDR1 is MDHEN and CDR2 is SYDVKM. CDR3 sequence (DNA): TGTGCCAGCAGAATTACAGGGGGCAGCAAGGAAAAACTGTTTTTT. Protein product: CASRITGGSKEKLFF.

V gene TRBV5-1 combines with J gene TRBJ2-2, with TRBD1 matching over 8 bases. Trimming cost V 6 bases and J 7 bases; bases outside gene matches: 2. CDR1 and CDR2 from the germline V gene are SGHRS and YFSETQ. The CDR3 has 12 amino acids. The chain's CDR3 is CASNRGIGELFF. CDR3 sequence (DNA): TGCGCCAGCAACAGGGGGATCGGGGAGCTGTTTTTT.

V gene TRBV7-9 combines with J gene TRBJ2-7; TRBD1 agrees at 7 bases. The CDR3 length is 14 residues. Germline V lookup: CDR1 SEHNR, CDR2 FQNEAQ (reference sequence). Trimming took 3 bases from V and 1 from J; bases not matched to a gene: 3. CDR3 loop: CASSFRDRSYEQYF. CDR3 nucleotides: TGTGCCAGCAGCTTTAGGGACAGATCCTACGAGCAGTACTTC.

The V call is TRBV5-1, the J call TRBJ2-3; 12 nucleotides agree with TRBD2. This CDR3 has 16 amino acids. Germline V gene data show CDR1 as SGHRS and CDR2 as YFSETQ. The V gene end was trimmed by 4 bases and the J gene end by 2 bases; junction bases not matched to a gene: 5. The CDR3: CASSRGLAGYTDTQYF. CDR3 nucleotide sequence: TGCGCCAGCAGCCGAGGACTAGCGGGGTACACAGATACGCAGTATTTT.

J is TRBJ2-2 and V is TRBV9, with D possibly TRBD2 on 6 matching bases. This CDR3 has 15 residues. In germline, CDR1 is SGDLS, CDR2 YYNGEE. Trimming shortened V by 0 bases and J by 5 bases, and 11 bases separated the two germline ends. CDR3 bases: TGTGCCAGCAGCGTAGGGGCGGGAATGACCGGGGAGCTGTTTTTT. It codes for CASSVGAGMTGELFF.

The V and J genes are TRBV7-9 and TRBJ2-1; D unresolved. There are 12 residues in the CDR3. CDR1 SEHNR and CDR2 FQNEAQ come from the germline V gene (reference sequence). V shed 6 bases and J shed 5 bases, with 8 bases lying between them. CDR3 nucleotide sequence: TGTGCCAGCAGACAGAACCACAATGAGCAGTTCTTC. Amino acids: CASRQNHNEQFF.